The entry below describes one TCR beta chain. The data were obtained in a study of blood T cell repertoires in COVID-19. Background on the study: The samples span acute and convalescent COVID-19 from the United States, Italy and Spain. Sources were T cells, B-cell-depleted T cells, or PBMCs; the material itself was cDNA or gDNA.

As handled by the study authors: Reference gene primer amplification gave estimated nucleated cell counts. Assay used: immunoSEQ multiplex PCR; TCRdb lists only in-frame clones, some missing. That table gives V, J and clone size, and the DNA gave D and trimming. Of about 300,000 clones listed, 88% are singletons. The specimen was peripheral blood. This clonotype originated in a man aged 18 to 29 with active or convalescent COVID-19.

CDR3: CASSVGGDPLSYEQYF. CDR3 in DNA: TGTGCCAGCAGCGTAGGGGGGGATCCCCTCTCCTACGAGCAGTACTTC. The chain carries TRBV9 and TRBJ2-7, with D possibly being TRBD2 (6 bases). There are 16 residues in the CDR3. Germline CDR1 reads SGDLS; CDR2 reads YYNGEE. V was pared by 0 bases and J by 0 bases, with 13 bases between.